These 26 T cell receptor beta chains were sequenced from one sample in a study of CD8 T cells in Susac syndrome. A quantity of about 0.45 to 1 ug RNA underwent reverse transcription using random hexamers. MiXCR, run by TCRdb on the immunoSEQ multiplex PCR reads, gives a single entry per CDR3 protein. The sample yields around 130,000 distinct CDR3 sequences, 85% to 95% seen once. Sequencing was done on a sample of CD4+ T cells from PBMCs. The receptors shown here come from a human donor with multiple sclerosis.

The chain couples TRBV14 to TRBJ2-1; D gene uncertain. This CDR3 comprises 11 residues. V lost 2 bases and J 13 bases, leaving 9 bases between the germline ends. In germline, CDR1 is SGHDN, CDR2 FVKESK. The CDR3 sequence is CASSQRGGQFF. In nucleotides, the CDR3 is TGTGCCAGCAGCCAACGAGGCGGCCAGTTCTTC.

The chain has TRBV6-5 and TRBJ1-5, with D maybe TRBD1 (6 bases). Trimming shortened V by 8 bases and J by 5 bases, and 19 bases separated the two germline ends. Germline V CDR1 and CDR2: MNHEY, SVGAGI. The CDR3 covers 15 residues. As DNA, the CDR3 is TGTGCCAGCCAATTCGACAGGAGGGGCCATCAGCCCCAGCATTTT. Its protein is CASQFDRRGHQPQHF.

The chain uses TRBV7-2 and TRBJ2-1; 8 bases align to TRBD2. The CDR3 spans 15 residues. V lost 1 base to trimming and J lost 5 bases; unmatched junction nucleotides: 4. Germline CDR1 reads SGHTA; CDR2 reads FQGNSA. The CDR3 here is CASSLDAGGHNEQFF. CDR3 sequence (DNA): TGTGCCAGCAGCTTAGACGCGGGGGGTCACAATGAGCAGTTCTTC. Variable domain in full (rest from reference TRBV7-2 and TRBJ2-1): GAGVSQSPSNKVTEKGKDVELRCDPISGHTALYWYRQSLGQGLEFLIYFQGNSAPDKSGLPSDRFSAERTGGSVSTLTIQRTQQEDSAVYLCASSLDAGGHNEQFFGPGTRLTVL.

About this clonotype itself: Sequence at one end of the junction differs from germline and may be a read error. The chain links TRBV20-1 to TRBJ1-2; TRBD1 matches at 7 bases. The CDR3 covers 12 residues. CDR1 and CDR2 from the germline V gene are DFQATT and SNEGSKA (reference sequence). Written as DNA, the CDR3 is TGCAGTGCTCGCACCAGTAACTCGGGACAGCCCTTC. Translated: CSARTSNSGQPF.

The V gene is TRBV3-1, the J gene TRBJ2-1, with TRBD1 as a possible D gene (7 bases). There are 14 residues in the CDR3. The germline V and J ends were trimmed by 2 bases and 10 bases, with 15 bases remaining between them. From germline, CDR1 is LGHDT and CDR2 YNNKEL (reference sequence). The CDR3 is CASSQSSRGREQFF. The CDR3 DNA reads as TGTGCCAGCAGCCAATCTTCCAGGGGGAGGGAGCAGTTCTTC.

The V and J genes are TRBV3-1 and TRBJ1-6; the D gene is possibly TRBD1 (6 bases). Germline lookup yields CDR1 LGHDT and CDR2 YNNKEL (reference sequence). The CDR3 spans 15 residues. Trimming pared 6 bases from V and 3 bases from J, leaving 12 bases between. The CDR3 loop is CASSPGTNYNSPLHF. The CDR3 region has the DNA TGTGCCAGCAGTCCCGGGACAAACTATAATTCACCCCTCCACTTT.

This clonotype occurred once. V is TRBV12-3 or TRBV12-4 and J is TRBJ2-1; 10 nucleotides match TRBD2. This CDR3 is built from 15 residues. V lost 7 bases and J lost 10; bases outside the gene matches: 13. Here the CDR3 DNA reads TGTGCCAGCACCGCTCCCGGGACTAGCGTACGGGAGCAGTTCTTC. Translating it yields CASTAPGTSVREQFF.

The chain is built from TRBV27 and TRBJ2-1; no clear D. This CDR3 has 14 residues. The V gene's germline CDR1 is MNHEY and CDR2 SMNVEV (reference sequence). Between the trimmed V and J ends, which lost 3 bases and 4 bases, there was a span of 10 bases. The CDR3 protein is CASSFSDLYNEQFF. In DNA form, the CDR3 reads TGTGCCAGCAGTTTCTCGGACCTGTACAATGAGCAGTTCTTC.

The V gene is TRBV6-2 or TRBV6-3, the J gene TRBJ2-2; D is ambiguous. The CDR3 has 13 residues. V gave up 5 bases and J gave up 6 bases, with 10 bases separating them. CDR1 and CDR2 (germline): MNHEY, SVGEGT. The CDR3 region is CASSRTAAGELFF. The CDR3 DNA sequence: TGTGCCAGCAGTCGGACCGCGGCCGGGGAGCTGTTTTTT.

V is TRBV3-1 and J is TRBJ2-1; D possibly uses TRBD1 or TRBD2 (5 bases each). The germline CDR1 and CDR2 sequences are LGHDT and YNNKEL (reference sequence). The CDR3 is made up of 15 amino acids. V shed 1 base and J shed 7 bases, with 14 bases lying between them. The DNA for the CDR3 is TGTGCCAGCAGCCAAGTTCCGGGGCCGGTTAATGAGCAGTTCTTC. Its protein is CASSQVPGPVNEQFF.

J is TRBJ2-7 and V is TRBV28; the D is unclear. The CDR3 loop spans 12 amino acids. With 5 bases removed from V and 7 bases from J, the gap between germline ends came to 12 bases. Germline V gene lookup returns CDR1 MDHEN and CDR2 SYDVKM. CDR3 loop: CASSPRAEEQYF. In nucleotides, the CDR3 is TGTGCCAGCAGTCCCCGGGCGGAGGAGCAGTACTTC.

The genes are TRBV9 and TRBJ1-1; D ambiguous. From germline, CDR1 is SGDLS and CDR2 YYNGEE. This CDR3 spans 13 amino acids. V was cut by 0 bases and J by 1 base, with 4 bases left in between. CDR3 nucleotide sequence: TGTGCCAGCAGCGTAGACGCGAACACTGAAGCTTTCTTT. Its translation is CASSVDANTEAFF.

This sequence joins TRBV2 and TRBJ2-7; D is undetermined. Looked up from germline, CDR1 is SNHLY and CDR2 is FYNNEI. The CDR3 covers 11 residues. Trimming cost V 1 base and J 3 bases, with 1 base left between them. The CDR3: CASSEDYEQYF. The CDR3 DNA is TGTGCCAGCAGTGAAGACTACGAGCAGTACTTC.

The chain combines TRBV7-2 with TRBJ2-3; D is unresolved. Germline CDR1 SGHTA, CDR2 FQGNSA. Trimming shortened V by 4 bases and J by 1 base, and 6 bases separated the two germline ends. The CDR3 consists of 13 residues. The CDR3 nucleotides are TGTGCCAGCAGCTCGGGCCGCACAGATACGCAGTATTTT. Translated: CASSSGRTDTQYF.

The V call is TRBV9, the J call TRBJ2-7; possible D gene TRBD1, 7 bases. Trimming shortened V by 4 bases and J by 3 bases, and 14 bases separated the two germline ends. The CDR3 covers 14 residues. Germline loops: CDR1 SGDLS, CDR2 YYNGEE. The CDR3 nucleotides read TGTGCCAGCAGCACCCAGGGGGGTAACTACGAGCAGTACTTC. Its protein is CASSTQGGNYEQYF. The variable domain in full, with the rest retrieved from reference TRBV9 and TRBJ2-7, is DSGVTQTPKHLITATGQRVTLRCSPRSGDLSVYWYQQSLDQGLQFLIQYYNGEERAKGNILERFSAQQFPDLHSELNLSSLELGDSALYFCASSTQGGNYEQYFGPGTRLTVT.

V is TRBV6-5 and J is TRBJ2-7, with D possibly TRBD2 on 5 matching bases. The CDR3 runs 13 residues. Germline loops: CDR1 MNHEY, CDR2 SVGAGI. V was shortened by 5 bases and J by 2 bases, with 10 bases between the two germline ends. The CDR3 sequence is CASSREFPYEQYF. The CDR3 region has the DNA TGTGCCAGCAGTAGGGAGTTTCCCTACGAGCAGTACTTC.

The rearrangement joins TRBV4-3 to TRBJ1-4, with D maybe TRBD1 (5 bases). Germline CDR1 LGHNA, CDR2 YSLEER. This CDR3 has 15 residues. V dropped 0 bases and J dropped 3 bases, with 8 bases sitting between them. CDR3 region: CASSQDATANEKLFF. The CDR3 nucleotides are TGCGCCAGCAGCCAAGATGCGACAGCTAATGAAAAACTGTTTTTT.

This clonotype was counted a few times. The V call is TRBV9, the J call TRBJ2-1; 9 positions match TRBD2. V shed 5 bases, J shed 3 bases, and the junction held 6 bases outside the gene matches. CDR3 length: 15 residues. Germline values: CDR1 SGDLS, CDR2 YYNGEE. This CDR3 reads CASSLAGANYNEQFF. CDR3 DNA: TGTGCCAGCAGTTTAGCGGGAGCAAACTACAATGAGCAGTTCTTC.

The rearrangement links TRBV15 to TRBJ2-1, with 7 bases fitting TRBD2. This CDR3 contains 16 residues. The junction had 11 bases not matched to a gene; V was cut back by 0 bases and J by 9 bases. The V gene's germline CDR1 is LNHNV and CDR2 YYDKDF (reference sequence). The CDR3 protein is CATSRDVGGLQSEQFF. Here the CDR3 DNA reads TGTGCCACCAGCAGAGACGTGGGGGGGTTACAAAGTGAGCAGTTCTTC.

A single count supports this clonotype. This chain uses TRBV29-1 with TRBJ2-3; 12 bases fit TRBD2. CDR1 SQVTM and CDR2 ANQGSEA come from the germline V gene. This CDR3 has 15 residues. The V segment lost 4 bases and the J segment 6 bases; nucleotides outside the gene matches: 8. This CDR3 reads CSVVLTTSGGDTQYF. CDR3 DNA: TGCAGCGTTGTCCTAACAACTAGCGGGGGGGATACGCAGTATTTT.

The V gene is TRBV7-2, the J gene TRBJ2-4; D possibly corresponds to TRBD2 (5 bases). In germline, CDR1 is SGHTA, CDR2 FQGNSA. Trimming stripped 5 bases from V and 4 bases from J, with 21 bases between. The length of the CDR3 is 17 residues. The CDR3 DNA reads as TGTGCCAGCAGCGAGAACGGGAAGAGTGGGTCAAAAAACATTCAGTACTTC. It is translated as CASSENGKSGSKNIQYF.

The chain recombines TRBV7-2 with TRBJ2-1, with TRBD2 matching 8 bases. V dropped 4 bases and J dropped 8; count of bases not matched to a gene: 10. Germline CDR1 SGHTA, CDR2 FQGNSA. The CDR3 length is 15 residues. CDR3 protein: CASSSGLASPHEQFF. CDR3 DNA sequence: TGTGCCAGCAGCTCCGGACTAGCATCTCCCCATGAGCAGTTCTTC.

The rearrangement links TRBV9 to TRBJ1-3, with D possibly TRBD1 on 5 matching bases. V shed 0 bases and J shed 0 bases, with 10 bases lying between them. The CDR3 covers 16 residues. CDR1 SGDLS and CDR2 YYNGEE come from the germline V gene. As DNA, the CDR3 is TGTGCCAGCAGCGTAGGGGACGGACTCTCTGGAAACACCATATATTTT. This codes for CASSVGDGLSGNTIYF.

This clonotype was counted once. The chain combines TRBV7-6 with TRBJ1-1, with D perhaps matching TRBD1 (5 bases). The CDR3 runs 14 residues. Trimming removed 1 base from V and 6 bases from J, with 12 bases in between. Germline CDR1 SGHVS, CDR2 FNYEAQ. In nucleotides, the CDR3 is TGTGCCAGCAGCTTAGGGCAGGGCTTGGCTGAAGCTTTCTTT. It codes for CASSLGQGLAEAFF.

The CDR3 sequence is CASSSDSYTEAFF. The CDR3, as DNA: TGTGCCAGCAGTTCGGACAGTTACACTGAAGCTTTCTTT. The chain links TRBV12-3 or TRBV12-4 to TRBJ1-1; maybe TRBD1 (6 bases). The CDR3 is 13 amino acids. Trimming shortened V by 4 bases and J by 3 bases, and 9 bases separated the two germline ends.

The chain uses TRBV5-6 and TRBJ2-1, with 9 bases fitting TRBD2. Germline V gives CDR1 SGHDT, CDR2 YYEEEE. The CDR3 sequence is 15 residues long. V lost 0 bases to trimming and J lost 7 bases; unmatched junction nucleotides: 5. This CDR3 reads CASSLVAGVGNEQFF. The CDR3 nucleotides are TGTGCCAGCAGCTTGGTAGCGGGAGTAGGAAATGAGCAGTTCTTC.